This T cell receptor (beta chain) comes out of a study of shared clonotypes between healthy human individuals. The CDR3 runs to 16 residues. Germline V gives CDR1 SGDLS, CDR2 YYNGEE. The V segment lost 1 base and the J segment 0 bases; nucleotides outside the gene matches: 5. Measured with immunoSEQ multiplex PCR; TCRdb has only the in-frame clones, and not every one. The sample records approximately 500,000 clones, more than 65% being singletons. This sequence joins TRBV9 and TRBJ2-3; 7 bases match TRBD2. The receptor was isolated from a woman aged 35 to 49 in good health. Some clones in this sample may be carry-over from other donors' samples. Material: PBMCs. The CDR3: CASSVPLAASTDTQYF. The CDR3 nucleotides are TGTGCCAGCAGCGTACCCCTAGCGGCTAGCACAGATACGCAGTATTTT.